These 26 T cell receptor beta chains came from one sample sequenced in a study of beta chain features in type 1 diabetes (dated by TCRdb to between 2018 and 2020). Libraries were prepared through the immunoSEQ multiplex PCR assay. The entire amount of isolated RNA was reverse transcribed using the High Capacity cDNA Reverse Transcription Kit, so the sequenced TCRB transcripts were expressed ones. TCRdb carries this immuneACCESS record with in-frame sequences only. Its versions omit some clonotypes, under half of them owing to an unresolved V gene in the studies checked, with the rest unexplained. The sample contains around 280,000 clones, around 7.8% of them found a single time. The top ten clonotypes cover roughly 0.94% of the sample. The sample taken for sequencing was central memory CD4+ T cells from blood. These receptors all stem from a woman younger than 30 in good health.

This clone has only a few counts. The rearrangement links TRBV7-2 to TRBJ2-4; unclear D gene. The germline V gene has CDR1 SGHTA and CDR2 FQGNSA. The CDR3 has 14 residues. V was clipped by 1 base and J by 5 bases, with 9 bases between them. The chain's CDR3 is CASSLDSWENIQYF. The CDR3 bases are TGTGCCAGCAGCTTAGACTCCTGGGAAAACATTCAGTACTTC.

A few counts support this clone. V and J are TRBV27 and TRBJ1-5; 8 bases map to TRBD1. This CDR3 comprises 17 residues. Germline V CDR1 and CDR2: MNHEY, SMNVEV (reference sequence). After removal of 2 bases from V and 5 bases from J, the junction contained 11 bases not matched to a gene. The DNA of the CDR3 is TGTGCCAGCAGTTTAATGCGGACAGGGCCCATCTATCAGCCCCAGCATTTT. It yields the protein CASSLMRTGPIYQPQHF.

The rearrangement uses TRBV6-1 and TRBJ1-1; D uncertain. Germline lookup yields CDR1 MNHNS and CDR2 SASEGT. Trimming took off 7 bases at V and 4 bases at J, with 16 bases between the two ends. The CDR3 is 14 amino acids. The CDR3 coding sequence is TGTGCCAGCACGATTAATTGGACCGTCACTGAAGCTTTCTTT. The encoded protein is CASTINWTVTEAFF.

The CDR3 DNA follows: TGTGCCAGCAGCGTACGGGCGGGGATGAGCACAGATACGCAGTATTTT. It is translated as CASSVRAGMSTDTQYF. This sequence joins TRBV9 and TRBJ2-3, with a possible D match to TRBD2 (6 bases). Trimming removed 1 base from V and 0 bases from J, with 12 bases in between. Per the germline V gene, CDR1 is SGDLS and CDR2 is YYNGEE. This CDR3 is built from 16 residues.

The V gene is TRBV27, the J gene TRBJ2-1; 12 bases are shared with TRBD2. CDR1 and CDR2 (germline): MNHEY, SMNVEV (reference sequence). Losses at the gene ends were 6 bases for V and 5 bases for J; bases not matched to a gene: 8. This CDR3 contains 16 residues. The CDR3 DNA reads as TGTGCCAGCAGCCCGACTAGCGGGAGTTTCCACAATGAGCAGTTCTTC. It codes for CASSPTSGSFHNEQFF.

The chain carries TRBV28 and TRBJ1-5, with a weak D call TRBD1 (6 bases). The V gene lost 8 bases and the J gene lost 4 bases, with 18 bases spanning the gap. The CDR3 runs to 15 residues. CDR1 is MDHEN, CDR2 SYDVKM, per germline. The CDR3 protein is CASVSGAMGNQPQHF. The CDR3 DNA follows: TGTGCCAGCGTTTCGGGGGCCATGGGAAATCAGCCCCAGCATTTT. The entire variable domain, with the rest obtained from reference TRBV28 and TRBJ1-5, is as follows: DVKVTQSSRYLVKRTGEKVFLECVQDMDHENMFWYRQDPGLGLRLIYFSYDVKMKEKGDIPEGYSVSREKKERFSLILESASTNQTSMYLCASVSGAMGNQPQHFGDGTRLSIL.

This clone occurred a few times. The chain couples TRBV27 to TRBJ2-5; no clear D gene. This CDR3 contains 13 residues. From germline, CDR1 is MNHEY and CDR2 SMNVEV (reference sequence). The V gene lost 5 bases and the J gene lost 4 bases, with 11 bases spanning the gap. The CDR3 protein is CASSLTWGETQYF. The CDR3 DNA follows: TGTGCCAGCAGTCTCACTTGGGGAGAGACCCAGTACTTC.

The chain combines TRBV4-2 with TRBJ2-1; weak D call: TRBD2 (6 bases). V lost 0 bases to trimming and J lost 15 bases, with 15 bases between them. CDR1 is LGHNA, CDR2 YNFKEQ, per germline. The CDR3 totals 13 residues. The CDR3, as DNA: TGTGCCAGCAGCCAAGATGGGGGGACGAGCCCGTTCTTC. Encoded protein: CASSQDGGTSPFF.

This clone has only a few counts. The genes are TRBV2 and TRBJ2-1; tentative D call: TRBD1 (6 bases). CDR1 and CDR2 (germline): SNHLY, FYNNEI. The CDR3 covers 15 residues. The V end was cut by 4 bases, the J end by 6 bases, with 16 bases between. The CDR3: CASSVTRGSSNEQFF. The DNA for the CDR3 is TGTGCCAGCAGTGTAACCAGGGGCTCATCCAATGAGCAGTTCTTC.

In this sample, this clone turned up a few times. The J gene is TRBJ1-2, the V gene TRBV29-1, with a weak D call TRBD1 (5 bases). Germline V lookup: CDR1 SQVTM, CDR2 ANQGSEA. V was clipped by 4 bases and J by 2 bases, with 11 bases between them. The CDR3 is 13 amino acids. Written as DNA, the CDR3 is TGCAGCGTTGGTACAGGAACAAACTATGGCTACACCTTC. It translates to CSVGTGTNYGYTF.

This clone came up a few times. CDR3 protein: CASSIGRNSNQPQHF. DNA of the CDR3: TGTGCCAGTAGTATTGGGCGGAATAGCAATCAGCCCCAGCATTTT. The rearrangement joins TRBV19 to TRBJ1-5; D gene uncertain. V was cut by 3 bases and J by 0 bases, with 9 bases left in between. CDR3 length: 15 residues. Per the germline V gene, CDR1 is LNHDA and CDR2 is SQIVND (reference sequence). Combining the CDR3 with reference TRBV19 and TRBJ1-5 gives the whole variable domain DGGITQSPKYLFRKEGQNVTLSCEQNLNHDAMYWYRQDPGQGLRLIYYSQIVNDFQKGDIAEGYSVSREKKESFPLTVTSAQKNPTAFYLCASSIGRNSNQPQHFGDGTRLSIL.

A word on this clone: Being one base from a much bigger clone, this may be a read error. Different DNA sequences within this sample yield the same CDR3. The CDR3 reads CASSSRTEAFF. CDR3 coding DNA: TGTGCCAGCAGCTCGAGGACTGAAGCTTTCTTT. This chain joins TRBV5-4 and TRBJ1-1; D uncertain. The CDR3 contains 11 residues. Deletions cut 3 bases from V and 5 bases from J, with 5 bases between. CDR1 is SGHNT, CDR2 YYREEE, per germline (reference sequence).

The genes are TRBV7-3 and TRBJ2-7; D possibly corresponds to TRBD2 (6 bases). The CDR3 has 17 amino acids. Germline values: CDR1 SGHTA, CDR2 FQGTGA. V was pared by 0 bases and J by 2 bases, with 17 bases between. The CDR3 DNA reads TGTGCCAGCAGCTTAACGGGGAGGAGGGGACGAACCTACGAGCAGTACTTC. Its translation is CASSLTGRRGRTYEQYF.

This clone has a handful of counts. The likely explanation is a read error, given a far larger clone one base away. The gene calls are TRBV2 and TRBJ2-1; 9 nucleotides match TRBD1. Per the germline V gene, CDR1 is SNHLY and CDR2 is FYNNEI. V shed 3 bases, J shed 9 bases, and the junction held 18 bases outside the gene matches. The CDR3 runs 18 residues. CDR3 residues: CASSERGLDRGLLGEQFF. CDR3 nucleotides: TGTGCCAGCAGTGAGAGGGGCCTGGACAGGGGCCTCTTGGGTGAGCAGTTCTTC.

This clone was counted a few times. This chain connects TRBV5-6 to TRBJ2-7; D gene uncertain. The length of the CDR3 is 12 residues. Between the trimmed V and J ends, which lost 0 bases and 5 bases, there was a span of 6 bases. Germline V lookup: CDR1 SGHDT, CDR2 YYEEEE. The CDR3 DNA reads as TGTGCCAGCAGCTTGGGGGCTAACGAGCAGTACGTC. Protein: CASSLGANEQYV.

The V and J genes are TRBV4-3 and TRBJ1-6, with no clear D. This CDR3 comprises 18 residues. Between the trimmed V and J ends, which lost 3 bases and 15 bases, there was a span of 30 bases. Germline V CDR1 and CDR2: LGHNA, YSLEER. The CDR3 is CASSQGSIVATVNQGLHF. CDR3 sequence (DNA): TGCGCCAGCAGCCAGGGAAGCATCGTGGCCACTGTCAATCAAGGCCTCCACTTT.

This clone came up a few times. The gene calls are TRBV30 and TRBJ1-2, with D unclear. The V gene lost 5 bases and the J gene lost 4 bases, with 17 bases spanning the gap. Germline CDR1 and CDR2: GTSNPN and SVGIG (reference sequence). CDR3 length: 14 amino acids. The CDR3: CAWAPEGTGYGYTF. The CDR3 DNA sequence: TGTGCCTGGGCTCCGGAGGGAACGGGCTATGGCTACACCTTC.

The chain has TRBV7-2 and TRBJ2-5; TRBD2 matches 13 bases. Germline V gene sequence: CDR1 SGHTA, CDR2 FQGNSA. The CDR3 has 18 residues. The ends lost 5 bases at V and 5 bases at J; junction bases unmatched: 14. This CDR3 reads CASSPPQGTSGTWETQYF. DNA for the CDR3: TGTGCCAGCAGCCCCCCACAGGGGACTAGCGGGACGTGGGAGACCCAGTACTTC.

This sequence joins TRBV10-3 and TRBJ2-5, with 9 positions matching TRBD2. The V and J ends lost 5 bases and 2 bases, in that order; junction bases with no gene match: 9. The CDR3 is 16 residues long. CDR1 ENHRY and CDR2 SYGVKD come from the germline V gene. This CDR3 reads CAISSGGAGGQETQYF. Here the CDR3 DNA reads TGTGCCATCAGTTCAGGGGGAGCGGGGGGACAAGAGACCCAGTACTTC.

This clone was seen more than once but under ten times. The chain has TRBV28 and TRBJ2-7; perhaps TRBD1 as D (5 bases). Germline V lookup: CDR1 MDHEN, CDR2 SYDVKM. The CDR3 runs to 14 residues. V lost 5 bases, J lost 6 bases, and 17 bases lay in between. CDR3 protein: CASSTTSQGFEQYV. Here the CDR3 DNA reads TGTGCCAGCAGTACCACGTCTCAGGGATTCGAGCAGTACGTC.

This clone was counted only a few times. CDR3 amino acids: CASSQSLGLATNNEQFF. In nucleotides, the CDR3 is TGCGCCAGCAGCCAATCCCTGGGGCTAGCGACAAACAATGAGCAGTTCTTC. This rearrangement joins TRBV4-1 to TRBJ2-1; D perhaps matches TRBD2 (6 bases). Trimming took 2 bases from V and 5 from J, leaving 19 bases between them. Germline assignment: CDR1 MGHRA and CDR2 YSYEKL. This CDR3 has 17 amino acids.

This clone was seen only a few times. The rearrangement joins TRBV28 to TRBJ1-1; no definite D call. The germline V gene encodes CDR1 MDHEN and CDR2 SYDVKM. Trimming cost V 6 bases and J 1 base, with 15 bases left between them. The CDR3 has 15 residues. The CDR3 loop reads CASSRRYSRNTEAFF. The CDR3 nucleotides are TGTGCCAGCAGCCGCAGATATTCGAGGAACACTGAAGCTTTCTTT.

This clone was recorded at least ten times. This chain uses TRBV5-1 with TRBJ2-3, with unresolved D. The CDR3 runs to 14 residues. Trimming stripped 1 base from V and 0 bases from J, with 6 bases between. Germline V gene data show CDR1 as SGHRS and CDR2 as YFSETQ. For the CDR3, the DNA is TGCGCCAGCAGCTTGACTATCAGCACAGATACGCAGTATTTT. Translation gives CASSLTISTDTQYF.

In this sample, this clone turned up a few times. V usage is TRBV29-1 and J usage is TRBJ2-1; 8 bases align to TRBD2. Germline CDR1 SQVTM, CDR2 ANQGSEA. The CDR3 totals 16 residues. V lost 4 bases, J lost 9 bases, and 17 bases stayed unmatched. The CDR3 nucleotides read TGCAGCGTTGCATTTGTGGGACGGGGGGGCCCTACTGAGCAGTTCTTC. Encoded protein: CSVAFVGRGGPTEQFF.

J is TRBJ1-2 and V is TRBV28; D not certain. Trimming left V 4 bases short and J 10 bases short, with 13 bases between. This CDR3 region has 12 residues. Germline V gene sequence: CDR1 MDHEN, CDR2 SYDVKM. CDR3 sequence (DNA): TGTGCCAGCAGTTCTCTTGGCAGCTTCTACACCTTC. The encoded protein is CASSSLGSFYTF.

The rearrangement uses TRBV14 and TRBJ1-2; D gene unclear. Germline values: CDR1 SGHDN, CDR2 FVKESK. This CDR3 has 16 residues. Trimming shortened V by 0 bases and J by 3 bases, and 14 bases separated the two germline ends. The CDR3 coding sequence is TGTGCCAGCAGCCAAGACGCGGGCTCGACGGACTATGGCTACACCTTC. Amino acid sequence: CASSQDAGSTDYGYTF.